This T cell receptor beta chain was recorded in a study of blood T cell repertoires in COVID-19. Sequenced by immunoSEQ multiplex PCR; TCRdb stores in-frame clones only, minus some. The sample lists roughly 120,000 clones, approximately 88% occurring once. V lost 8 bases and J 2 bases, leaving 13 bases between the germline ends. CDR1 is SEHNR, CDR2 FQNEAQ, per germline (reference sequence). This CDR3 region has 14 residues. V gene TRBV7-9 combines with J gene TRBJ1-5, with D possibly being TRBD1 (5 bases). This sequence originates from a woman aged 70-85 years with acute or convalescent COVID-19. The sequenced material came from peripheral blood. CDR3 amino acids: CASSGGSGNQPQHF. The CDR3, as DNA: TGTGCCAGCTCCGGGGGGAGTGGCAATCAGCCCCAGCATTTT.